This TCR beta chain was sequenced during a study of T cells after yellow fever vaccination. This clonotype was picked up a small number of times. Its antigen is not known. Each CDR3 protein is one row after TCRdb ran MiXCR on the 5' RACE reads. This table holds 200,000 to 250,000 distinct CDR3 sequences, around 3.1% found once. In germline, CDR1 is SGHTA, CDR2 FQGNSA. With 5 bases clipped from V and 5 bases from J, the junction kept 8 bases outside the gene matches. CDR3 length: 16 amino acids. Study outcomes and limitations: Contaminating bulk clonotypes could be abundant in FACS-sorted repertoires. There was a small share of clonotypes that showed up in both the CD4 and CD8 compartments. Re-detected after boosting: most primary clones, more than 95% of CD4 and less than 90% of CD8.

The input for sequencing was CD4+ T cells sorted from PBMCs, taken 10 days after the yellow fever booster vaccination. The TCR sequence derives from a man aged 18 to 35 who received the YFV17D yellow fever vaccine. J is TRBJ2-1 and V is TRBV7-2; TRBD2 matches 11 bases. CDR3 region: CASSPNRLAGNNEQFF. CDR3 coding DNA: TGTGCCAGCAGCCCGAACAGACTAGCGGGGAACAATGAGCAGTTCTTC.